The T cell receptor beta chain described here comes from a study of T cells in localized non-small cell lung cancer. This CDR3 region has 14 residues. V dropped 5 bases and J dropped 1 base, with 9 bases sitting between them. Germline V lookup: CDR1 LNHDA, CDR2 SQIVND (reference sequence). Profiled with immunoSEQ multiplex PCR; TCRdb holds only in-frame clones, not every one. The table shows around 5,000 clones, with 55% occurring only once. This clone was picked up a small number of times. The chain joins TRBV19 to TRBJ2-4, with unresolved D. The source was lymph node tissue, collected before any cancer treatment. The receptor was isolated from a male donor at least 60 years old with stage I squamous cell lung carcinoma. CDR3 nucleotide sequence: TGTGCCAGTAGTCTGACGGCCGCCAAAAACATTCAGTACTTC. It is translated as CASSLTAAKNIQYF.